This T cell receptor beta chain was sequenced during a study of vaccination and CD4 T cells after COVID-19. Study-wide context: The convalescent group had six males, four females, seven Caucasians, two Asians, one multiracial.

Indicated treatment: approximately nine-day PBMC culture with coronavirus spike peptide pools or control peptides (ViraFEST assay). About this clonotype itself: The target antigen is unknown.

CDR1 MNHNS and CDR2 SASEGT come from the germline V gene. The CDR3 is 12 amino acids. Trimming pared 4 bases from V and 4 bases from J, leaving 8 bases between. Sequenced with the Oncomine TCR Beta short-read assay was DNA taken from cultured CD4+ T cells. From cultured CD4+ T cells, genomic DNA was extracted. TCRdb itself ran the PCR reads through MiXCR, one entry per CDR3 protein. The table records about 20,000 distinct CDR3 sequences, less than 65% of them present only once. Sequenced here: CD4+ T cells from blood, cultured in vitro, sampled after SARS-CoV-2 vaccination. The receptor comes from a human donor who had recovered from COVID-19. The chain uses TRBV6-1 and TRBJ2-7; no firm D call. CDR3 in DNA: TGTGCCAGCAGTGTCAACGGATACGAGCAGTACTTC. Protein sequence: CASSVNGYEQYF.